This TCR beta chain was identified in a study of T cells in Graves' hyperthyroidism and ophthalmopathy. The CDR3 regions of TCR beta were amplified from RNA transcripts. The TCR CDR3 was amplified in a first-round RT-PCR using the HTBI primer set. Each CDR3 protein is one row after TCRdb ran MiXCR on the multiplex PCR reads. The sample yields over 350,000 distinct CDR3 sequences, 14% to 15% seen once. Reasons for excluding patients were uncontrolled infection, other autoimmune disease, pregnancy or lactation. Diagnoses were established using clinical symptoms, serum thyroxine and TRAb, thyroid ultrasound and orbital computed tomography. Study-level points and caveats: Blood also held most thyroid clonotypes expanded beyond 0.001.

This clonotype was counted many times. Its target is not known. Source material: blood. This receptor was taken from a man aged 18 to 30 with Graves' ophthalmopathy.

CDR3 residues: CASSFGTGGTDTQYF. The CDR3, as DNA: TGTGCCAGCAGCTTTGGGACAGGGGGTACAGATACGCAGTATTTT. This rearrangement joins TRBV7-3 to TRBJ2-3; 11 nucleotides line up with TRBD1. Looked up from germline, CDR1 is SGHTA and CDR2 is FQGTGA. With 3 bases clipped from V and 3 bases from J, the junction kept 2 bases outside the gene matches. The CDR3 consists of 15 residues.